A selection of T cell receptor beta chains follows, all from one sample in a study of T cells in Graves' hyperthyroidism and ophthalmopathy. TCRdb re-called the multiplex PCR reads with MiXCR, one entry per CDR3 protein. The repertoire includes under 250,000 distinct CDR3 sequences, around 26% of them detected once, and roughly a third sits in the top ten. Source material: blood. These receptors were obtained from a woman aged 40 to 50 with Graves' ophthalmopathy. Both conserved end residues are part of each CDR3. D genes are given only for firm matches. Expanded clones are given a class, and other clones once, few, many or no size at all.

abundance	v_gene	j_gene	d_gene	CDR3nt	CDR3aa
many	TRBV24-1	TRBJ1-5	.	TGTGCCACCAGTGAGGGCAGCAATCAGCCCCAGCATTTT	CATSEGSNQPQHF
many	TRBV6-1	TRBJ2-5	TRBD2	TGTGCCAGCAGTGACCTGGGACTAGCGGAGAACCAAGAGACCCAGTACTTC	CASSDLGLAENQETQYF
many	TRBV14	TRBJ2-7	TRBD1	TGTGCCAGCAGCCAACCAACCGGACAGGGGAGAAACGAGCAGTACTTC	CASSQPTGQGRNEQYF
.	TRBV12-3/TRBV12-4	TRBJ1-5	.	TGTGCCAGCAGTTTGGCGGCTTATCAGCCCCAGCATTTT	CASSLAAYQPQHF
many	TRBV5-1	TRBJ2-7	.	TGCGCCAGCAGCTTGGTGCAGGGGACCGAGCAGTACTTC	CASSLVQGTEQYF
.	TRBV6-1	TRBJ2-7	.	TGTGCCTCCACCAGGCAGGGGAGATACGAGCAGTACTTC	CASTRQGRYEQYF
.	TRBV19	TRBJ1-5	.	TGTGCCAGCGCGAGAGTTACGAGCAATCAGCCCCAGCATTTT	CASARVTSNQPQHF
many	TRBV4-1	TRBJ2-2	.	TGCGCCAGCAGCCAAGAGATGGGAGGAGCGAACACCGGGGAGCTGTTTTTT	CASSQEMGGANTGELFF
.	TRBV19	TRBJ1-1	.	TGTGCCAGTAGTCCTACATCCCACACTGAAGCTTTCTTT	CASSPTSHTEAFF
.	TRBV7-2	TRBJ2-7	.	TGTGCCAGCAGCTGGACACCCTACGAGCAGTACTTC	CASSWTPYEQYF
many	TRBV6-1	TRBJ1-1	.	TGTGCCAGCAGTCGCTCAAAAAGCACTGAAGCTTTCTTT	CASSRSKSTEAFF
many	TRBV12-3/TRBV12-4	TRBJ1-5	.	TGTGCCAGCAAACAGGGACACAATCAGCCCCAGCATTTT	CASKQGHNQPQHF
many	TRBV15	TRBJ1-3	TRBD1	TGTGCCACCAGCAGGCCGACAGGGGGCCGCTCTGGAAACACCATATATTTT	CATSRPTGGRSGNTIYF
many	TRBV9	TRBJ2-7	TRBD2	TGTGCCAGCAGCGTAGGGTCTAGCGGGCCTACAGGGGAGCAGTACTTC	CASSVGSSGPTGEQYF
.	TRBV24-1	TRBJ2-2	TRBD2	TGTGCCACCACGGGCGGGAGAGGATCCGGGGAGCTGTTTTTT	CATTGGRGSGELFF
many	TRBV5-1	TRBJ2-7	TRBD2	TGCGCCAGCAGCTTGGTTGGCGGGAGCCCCTACGAGCAGTACTTC	CASSLVGGSPYEQYF
many	TRBV10-3	TRBJ2-2	.	TGTGCCATCAGTGAGGGGGACAGAGGACTAGTTTATTCCAACACCGGGGAGCTGTTTTTT	CAISEGDRGLVYSNTGELFF
many	TRBV6-1	TRBJ2-5	TRBD2	TGTGCCAGCACCACGGCACTAGCGGGGAGCGAGACCCAGTACTTC	CASTTALAGSETQYF
.	TRBV20-1	TRBJ1-1	.	TGCAGTGCTAACAGGCCCACTGAAGCTTTCTTT	CSANRPTEAFF
many	TRBV20-1	TRBJ2-7	TRBD1	TGCAGTGCTAGAGACCCAACCGGGACAGGCTACGAGCAGTACTTC	CSARDPTGTGYEQYF
many	TRBV5-1	TRBJ2-5	TRBD1	TGCGCCAGCAGCTCCACAGGGGCTGAGACCCAGTACTTC	CASSSTGAETQYF
many	TRBV18	TRBJ2-5	TRBD2	TGTGCCAGCTCACCATGGACTAGCGGGAGGGAAGAGACCCAGTACTTC	CASSPWTSGREETQYF
.	TRBV12-3/TRBV12-4	TRBJ1-1	TRBD1	TGTGCCAGCAGTTTGACAGGGAGAGCCACTGAAGCTTTCTTT	CASSLTGRATEAFF
.	TRBV28	TRBJ2-7	.	TGTGCCAGCAGTTCAGGGGACTTGCTTTCCTACGAGCAGTACTTC	CASSSGDLLSYEQYF
many	TRBV5-1	TRBJ1-2	TRBD1	TGCGCCAGCAGCTTGGTTCAGGGGGCAGGTGGCTACACCTTC	CASSLVQGAGGYTF
many	TRBV2	TRBJ2-2	.	TGTGCCAGCAGCGGAGTGGACTTTGGCGGGGAGCTGTTTTTT	CASSGVDFGGELFF
many	TRBV28	TRBJ1-1	.	TGTGCCAGCCAACCCGTCGACGGGTTGAACACTGAAGCTTTCTTT	CASQPVDGLNTEAFF
many	TRBV29-1	TRBJ1-2	.	TGCAGCGTTGTCGAGGGCGGCTATGGCTACACCTTC	CSVVEGGYGYTF
many	TRBV30	TRBJ1-1	.	TGTGCCTGGAGGGGGGTCGACACTGAAGCTTTCTTT	CAWRGVDTEAFF
few	TRBV6-1	TRBJ2-2	.	TGTGCCAGTTCGAAATGGACAGCGAACACCGGGGAGCTGTTTTTT	CASSKWTANTGELFF
many	TRBV6-5	TRBJ2-5	.	TGTGCCAGCAGCCGCGCATTCAGGGAGACCCAGTACTTC	CASSRAFRETQYF
.	TRBV19	TRBJ1-1	.	TGTGCCAGTAGATGGAGGGCAAACACTGAAGCTTTCTTT	CASRWRANTEAFF
many	TRBV6-1	TRBJ1-5	.	TGTGCCAGCAGGGTTTCGGGCAATCAGCCCCAGCATTTT	CASRVSGNQPQHF
many	TRBV20-1	TRBJ1-1	TRBD1	TGCAGTGCCACCTTCCCGGACAGGGTAACCGAAGCTTTCTTT	CSATFPDRVTEAFF
many	TRBV27	TRBJ2-7	.	TGTGCCAGCCTCCCCATGGGATCAGCCAACGAGCAGTACTTC	CASLPMGSANEQYF
.	TRBV2	TRBJ2-5	.	TGTGCCAGCAGGGGTCTACGGGGAGCAGAGACCCAGCACTTC	CASRGLRGAETQHF
.	TRBV11-2	TRBJ2-5	TRBD2	TGTGCCAGCAGCTTAGAACAGGACCTAGCGGGATTTGAGACCCAGTACTTC	CASSLEQDLAGFETQYF
.	TRBV4-3	TRBJ2-5	.	TGCGCCAGCAGCCAGTGGGTCTCGAAAACCGGGGCCCAAGAGACCCAGTACTTC	CASSQWVSKTGAQETQYF
many	TRBV13	TRBJ2-2	TRBD2	TGTGCCACCACGACTAGCGAGAACGGTTCCGGGGAGCTGTTTTTT	CATTTSENGSGELFF
.	TRBV28	TRBJ2-7	TRBD2	TGTGCCAGCAGAGCTAGCGGGAGCAGCCACGAGCAGTACTTC	CASRASGSSHEQYF
many	TRBV7-9	TRBJ1-2	.	TGTGCCAGCAGCCTGACCGATATCTATGGCTACACCTTC	CASSLTDIYGYTF
many	TRBV24-1	TRBJ2-5	.	TGTGCCACCAGTGATTACGTGAGGAGCCAAGAGACCCAGTACTTC	CATSDYVRSQETQYF
.	TRBV24-1	TRBJ2-5	.	TGTGCCAGCACAGCTTACGCTGATGGGGAGACCCAGTACTTC	CASTAYADGETQYF
.	TRBV7-2	TRBJ1-3	.	TGTGCCAGCAGCGTACAGGCGAGTGGAAACACCATATATTTT	CASSVQASGNTIYF
many	TRBV2	TRBJ1-3	.	TGTGCCAGCAGTGAGGAGAACACCATATATTTT	CASSEENTIYF
many	TRBV4-1	TRBJ1-6	TRBD1	TGCGCCAGCGCGGGACAGTTTAATTCACCCCTCCACTTT	CASAGQFNSPLHF
many	TRBV29-1	TRBJ2-7	.	TGCAGCGTTTTAGGAGGGACAGCAACCTACGAGCAGTACTTC	CSVLGGTATYEQYF
many	TRBV7-2	TRBJ2-7	TRBD1	TGTGCCAGCAGCAACCGACAGGGTATCACCTACGAGCAGTACTTC	CASSNRQGITYEQYF
many	TRBV11-2	TRBJ1-1	.	TGTGCCAGCAGCTTAGTCGCAGGAGGGAACACTGAAGCTTTCTTT	CASSLVAGGNTEAFF
many	TRBV28	TRBJ2-7	.	TGTGCCAGCAACCTCCGGAGTTACGAGCAGTACTTC	CASNLRSYEQYF
many	TRBV30	TRBJ1-3	.	TGTGCCTGGACTTGGAGCTCTGGAAACACCATATATTTT	CAWTWSSGNTIYF
once	TRBV27	TRBJ2-5	TRBD1	TGTGCCAGCAGTTTATCCAGGGGGCGTGGAGAGACCCAGTACTTC	CASSLSRGRGETQYF
many	TRBV4-1	TRBJ2-7	TRBD1	TGCGCCAGCAGCCAAGGGACAGGGGAGTACGAGCAGTACTTC	CASSQGTGEYEQYF
many	TRBV11-1	TRBJ2-7	TRBD1	TGTGCCAGCAGCTTGCTTGACAGGGGAGGTGAGCAGTACTTC	CASSLLDRGGEQYF
.	TRBV28	TRBJ2-7	.	TGTGCCAGCAGTTCCGACCTCACCCCCGTCGAGCAGTACTTC	CASSSDLTPVEQYF
many	TRBV10-2	TRBJ2-5	TRBD1	TGCGCCAGCAGTGAGGGTTCAGGGGGTCCGTGGGAGACCCAGTACTTC	CASSEGSGGPWETQYF
once	TRBV5-1	TRBJ1-1	.	TGCGCCAGCGCCGCGGTCGATATGCCCACCGGGGAGGGGGAAGCTTTCTTT	CASAAVDMPTGEGEAFF
many	TRBV28	TRBJ1-2	TRBD1	TGTGCCAGCAGACTTACCCTACAGGGGGCTGGCTACACCTTC	CASRLTLQGAGYTF
few	TRBV28	TRBJ1-2	.	TGTGCCAGCAGTTTATCGGGGGTTAACTATGGCTACACCTTC	CASSLSGVNYGYTF